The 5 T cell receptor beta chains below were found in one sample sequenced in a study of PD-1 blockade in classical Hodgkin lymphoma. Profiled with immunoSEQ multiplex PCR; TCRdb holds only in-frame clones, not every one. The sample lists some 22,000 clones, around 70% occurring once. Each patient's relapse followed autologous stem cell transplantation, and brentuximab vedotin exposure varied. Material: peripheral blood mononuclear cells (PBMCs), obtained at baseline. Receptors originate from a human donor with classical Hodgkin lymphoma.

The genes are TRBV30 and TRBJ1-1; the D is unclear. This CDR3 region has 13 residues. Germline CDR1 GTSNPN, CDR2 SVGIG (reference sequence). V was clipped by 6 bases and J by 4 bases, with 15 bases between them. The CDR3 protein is CACPIKLGTEAFF. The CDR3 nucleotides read TGTGCCTGCCCTATTAAGCTCGGCACTGAAGCTTTCTTT. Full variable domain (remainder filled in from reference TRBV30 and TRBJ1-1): SQTIHQWPATLVQPVGSPLSLECTVEGTSNPNLYWYRQAAGRGLQLLFYSVGIGQISSEVPQNLSASRPQDRQFILSSKKLLLSDSGFYLCACPIKLGTEAFFGQGTRLTVV.

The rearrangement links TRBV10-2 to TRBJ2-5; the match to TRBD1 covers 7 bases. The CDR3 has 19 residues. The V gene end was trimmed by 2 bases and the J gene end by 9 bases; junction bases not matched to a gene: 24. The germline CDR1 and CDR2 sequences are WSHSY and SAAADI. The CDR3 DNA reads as TGCGCCAGCAGTGAGGTACAGGGGCCGACCACACGCGATCGCGGGTCCCAGTACTTC. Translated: CASSEVQGPTTRDRGSQYF.

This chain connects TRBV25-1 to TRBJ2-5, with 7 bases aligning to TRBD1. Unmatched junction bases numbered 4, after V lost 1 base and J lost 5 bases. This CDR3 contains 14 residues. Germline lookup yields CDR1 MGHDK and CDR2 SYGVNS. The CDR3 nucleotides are TGTGCCAGCAGTGAATTGACAGGGTATGAGACCCAGTACTTC. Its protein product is CASSELTGYETQYF.

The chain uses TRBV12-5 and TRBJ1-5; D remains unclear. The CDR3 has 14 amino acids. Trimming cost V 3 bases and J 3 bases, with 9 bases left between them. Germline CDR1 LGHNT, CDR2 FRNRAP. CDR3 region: CASGFQVINQPQHF. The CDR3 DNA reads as TGTGCTAGTGGTTTTCAGGTGATCAATCAGCCCCAGCATTTT.

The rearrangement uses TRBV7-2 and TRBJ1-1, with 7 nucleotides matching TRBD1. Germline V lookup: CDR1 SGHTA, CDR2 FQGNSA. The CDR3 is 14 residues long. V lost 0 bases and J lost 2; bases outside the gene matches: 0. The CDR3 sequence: CASSLAGGNTEAFF. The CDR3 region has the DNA TGTGCCAGCAGCTTAGCAGGGGGCAACACTGAAGCTTTCTTT.